The entry that follows covers one T cell receptor (beta chain) sequence. Trimming took off 6 bases at V and 3 bases at J, with 11 bases between the two ends. The CDR3 is 13 amino acids. The germline CDR1 and CDR2 sequences are KGHSH and LQKENI. The data originate from a study of blood T cell repertoires in COVID-19. Whole-study context: COVID-19 samples, acute and convalescent, were from the United States, Italy and Spain. T cells, B-cell-depleted T cells, or PBMCs supplied cDNA or gDNA.

Authors' methods: Using reference gene primer amplification, nucleated cell counts were estimated. Profiled with immunoSEQ multiplex PCR; TCRdb holds only in-frame clones, not every one. The DNA gave D and trimming, while V, J and clone size come from that table. Seen here are about 45,000 clones, 86% observed once, and the top ten hold roughly 9.2%. The TCR originated in a human donor in a cohort sampled during active COVID-19. Sequenced material: peripheral blood. This rearrangement joins TRBV18 to TRBJ1-1; TRBD1 might be the D (6 bases). In DNA form, the CDR3 reads TGTGCCAGCTCTTTTAGACAGGACACTGAAGCTTTCTTT. Residues: CASSFRQDTEAFF.